Listed below are T cell receptor beta chains from one sample, sequenced in a study of blood T cells in healthy people across ages. Each CDR3 protein gets one entry after TCRdb re-called the 5' RACE reads with MiXCR. This sample has approximately 1.5 million distinct CDR3 sequences; 40% to 45% occur once, and the top ten carry approximately 4.1%. The specimen was blood. The receptor set was obtained from a woman under 30 in good health. Both conserved end residues are part of each CDR3. The order of the fields is D gene, V gene, J gene, clone size, CDR3 DNA, CDR3 protein. The D gene is left open where the match is weak. The size entry is marked missing in some rows and otherwise reads once, few, many or a size class.

>TRBD2|TRBV6-2/TRBV6-3|TRBJ2-5|-
TGTGCCAGCAGTTACCGGACTAGCGGGAGGGCCGGTAGCGGAGAGACCCAGTACTTC
CASSYRTSGRAGSGETQYF
>TRBD1|TRBV7-2|TRBJ2-7|-
TGTGCCAGCAGCCCCTGGACAGGACCCAACGAGCAGTACTTC
CASSPWTGPNEQYF
>TRBD1|TRBV7-2|TRBJ1-5|-
TGTGCCAGCAGCAGTGGACAGGGAAGGTATCGGCCCCAGCATTTT
CASSSGQGRYRPQHF
>-|TRBV2|TRBJ2-1|-
TGTGCCAGCAGTGTCTTGGGCCCCGAGCAGTTCTTC
CASSVLGPEQFF
>TRBD2|TRBV27|TRBJ2-1|-
TGTGCCAGCAGCAAGACTAGCGGGTACCTCTCCTACAATGAGCAGTTCTTC
CASSKTSGYLSYNEQFF
>-|TRBV6-5|TRBJ1-5|-
TGTGCCAGCAGATCGGGTGGTTATCAGCTCCAGCATTTT
CASRSGGYQLQHF
>TRBD2|TRBV7-2|TRBJ2-3|-
TGTGCCAGCAGCCCCGGACTAGGTAGTATAGATACGCAGTATTTT
CASSPGLGSIDTQYF
>-|TRBV15|TRBJ1-5|many
TGTGCCACCAGCAGAGTTTACAATCAGCCCCAGCATTTT
CATSRVYNQPQHF
>TRBD1|TRBV2|TRBJ1-1|-
TGTGCCAGCAGTGTACAGGGGGGTGAAGCTTTCTTT
CASSVQGGEAFF
>TRBD2|TRBV7-8|TRBJ2-1|-
TGTGCCAGCAGCCTTGCGCTAGCGGGAAGGGGTGAGCAGTTCTTC
CASSLALAGRGEQFF
>-|TRBV4-1|TRBJ1-1|-
TGCGCCAGCAGCCAAGGGTCAGTCCTCGGCACTGAAGCTTTCTTT
CASSQGSVLGTEAFF
>-|TRBV6-2/TRBV6-3|TRBJ2-5|-
TGTGCCAGCAGTTCACGCTTTGAGCTCTGGATCCGGACTGTACAAGAGACCCAGTACTTC
CASSSRFELWIRTVQETQYF
>TRBD1|TRBV6-4|TRBJ1-1|few
TGTGCCAGCAGAGATACCGACAGGGGGGACACTGAAGCTTTCTTT
CASRDTDRGDTEAFF
>-|TRBV4-1|TRBJ1-6|few
TGCGCCAGCAGCCTCGCAGCCGCGGGACTTAACTCTAATTCACCCCTCCACTTT
CASSLAAAGLNSNSPLHF
>TRBD2|TRBV27|TRBJ2-7|-
TGTGCCAGCAGTTTGCTTAGACTAGCGGATTTTAGCTCCTACAATGAGCAGTACTTC
CASSLLRLADFSSYNEQYF
>TRBD1|TRBV6-4|TRBJ2-7|-
TGTGCCAGCAGTGAAGGACGGGACAGTGAGCAGTACTTC
CASSEGRDSEQYF
>-|TRBV7-7|TRBJ2-2|-
TGTGCTAGCAGTTCAAACATCGGTGATGGGGAGCTGTTTTTT
CASSSNIGDGELFF
>TRBD1|TRBV4-3|TRBJ2-3|-
TGCGCCAGCAGCCAGGACAGGGCGGGGTTCATCACAGATACGCAGTATTTT
CASSQDRAGFITDTQYF
>TRBD2|TRBV2|TRBJ2-7|-
TGTGCCAGCAGTGAAAGGATAGCGGGAGTCTACGAGCAGTACTTC
CASSERIAGVYEQYF
>-|TRBV9|TRBJ2-7|-
TGTGCCAGCAGCGTAGCGGAGAGCTACGGGCAGTACTTC
CASSVAESYGQYF
>-|TRBV29-1|TRBJ2-3|-
TGCAGCGTGGGGACCGATATTAGCACAGATACGCAGTATTTT
CSVGTDISTDTQYF
>TRBD2|TRBV27|TRBJ2-1|few
TGTGCCAGCAGTTTACGGGCTAGCGGGTCAACCTACAATGAGCAGTTCTTC
CASSLRASGSTYNEQFF
>-|TRBV7-9|TRBJ2-2|-
TGTGCCGGCACCCCTCCCATCACCGGGGAGCTGTTTTTT
CAGTPPITGELFF
>-|TRBV10-2|TRBJ1-4|-
TGCGCCAGCAGTGAAACAACAACTAATGAAAAACTGTTTTTT
CASSETTTNEKLFF
>TRBD2|TRBV9|TRBJ2-7|few
TGTGCCAGCAGCGCATATAGCGGGAGTGGGTACGAGCAGTACTTC
CASSAYSGSGYEQYF
>-|TRBV5-8|TRBJ2-3|-
TGTGCCAGCAGCTTAGGCCATGGGGCCGGCACAGATACGCAGTATTTT
CASSLGHGAGTDTQYF
>TRBD1|TRBV20-1|TRBJ1-5|-
TGCAGTGCTAGAGGCGACAGGGAAACCCAGCCCCAGCATTTT
CSARGDRETQPQHF
>-|TRBV7-9|TRBJ2-7|many
TGTGCCAGCAGCCCAGGAACCGAGCAGTACTTC
CASSPGTEQYF
>TRBD2|TRBV5-1|TRBJ2-7|many
TGCGCCAGCAGCTTGGAAGGACTAGCGGGAGGTACCTACGAGCAGTACTTC
CASSLEGLAGGTYEQYF
>-|TRBV4-1|TRBJ2-7|-
TGCGCCAGCAGCCGTGCGGTGAGCTCCTACAATGAGCAGTACTTC
CASSRAVSSYNEQYF
>-|TRBV7-2|TRBJ1-5|-
TGTGCCAGCAGCTTAGAGGCCAGTACTGTTAGCAATCAGCCCCAGCATTTT
CASSLEASTVSNQPQHF
>TRBD1|TRBV20-1|TRBJ2-7|once
TGCAGTATAGACAGGGACGCCAACGAGCAGTACTTC
CSIDRDANEQYF
>TRBD2|TRBV4-3|TRBJ2-1|-
TGCGCCAGCAGCCATGGGGGACTAGCGCGATTCTCCTACAATGAGCAGTTCTTC
CASSHGGLARFSYNEQFF
>-|TRBV7-2|TRBJ1-2|-
TGTGCCAGCAGCTTAGCGAAGCCATTCTATGGCTACACCTTC
CASSLAKPFYGYTF
>TRBD1|TRBV4-3|TRBJ1-5|-
TGCGCCAGCAGCCAGGACGGGACAGCCTATCAGCCCCAGCATTTT
CASSQDGTAYQPQHF
>TRBD2|TRBV20-1|TRBJ2-1|-
TGCAGTGCTAGAGATCGGCGGGAGGGCCCCGTGTTGCAGTTCTTC
CSARDRREGPVLQFF
>-|TRBV28|TRBJ1-5|few
TGTGCCAGCAGTTTAGAAGGGCAACAGCCCCAGCATTTT
CASSLEGQQPQHF
>TRBD2|TRBV20-1|TRBJ2-1|few
TGCAGTGCTAGAGGAACCGGGACTAGCATCGACAATGAGCAGTTCTTC
CSARGTGTSIDNEQFF
>TRBD2|TRBV5-1|TRBJ2-3|-
TGCGCCAGCAGAAGCGGGGGGCACACAGATACGCAGTATTTT
CASRSGGHTDTQYF
>-|TRBV5-1|TRBJ2-7|-
TGCGCCAGCCGGCCGTTTAGCCACTACGAGCAGTACTTC
CASRPFSHYEQYF
>-|TRBV12-3/TRBV12-4|TRBJ2-7|-
TGTGCCAGCAGTTCAGGTTTCGGTACCGGCGAGCAGTACTTC
CASSSGFGTGEQYF
>TRBD2|TRBV4-1|TRBJ2-1|-
TGCGCCAGCAGCCAAGGTAGCGGGGGACTGTCCTACAATGAGCAGTTCTTC
CASSQGSGGLSYNEQFF
>TRBD1|TRBV20-1|TRBJ1-5|-
TGCAGTGCTAGACAGGGGGCCGGCAATCAGCCCCAGCATTTT
CSARQGAGNQPQHF
>-|TRBV7-2|TRBJ1-1|-
TGTGCCAGCACCTTTTATGGGGGGGCAGGGGAGACAGCTTTCTTT
CASTFYGGAGETAFF
>-|TRBV27|TRBJ2-5|few
TGTGCCAGCAGAAAACAAGGGGGGGGTCAGACCCAGTACTTC
CASRKQGGGQTQYF
>-|TRBV4-3|TRBJ1-2|-
TGCGCCAGCAGCCACCTGACAGAAGATGGCTACACCTTC
CASSHLTEDGYTF